This entry lists 13 T cell receptor beta chains sequenced from one sample in a study of naive and memory T cell subsets. Both TRBC1 and TRBC2 were covered by a beta constant-region primer of two equimolar oligonucleotides. Ligated cDNA was amplified by four rounds of PCR with nested alpha and beta constant-region primers and SP2. TCRdb recomputed calls from the UMI-ligation and nested PCR reads with MiXCR, one row per CDR3 protein. The sample holds 85,000 or so distinct CDR3 sequences, over 9% seen once. The sequencing sample was made of naive CD8+ T cells from blood. The receptors originated from a human donor in good health.

The V call is TRBV2, the J call TRBJ2-7; D remains ambiguous. The CDR3 spans 10 residues. V was trimmed by 4 bases and J by 6 bases, leaving 4 bases between them. Per the germline V gene, CDR1 is SNHLY and CDR2 is FYNNEI. The CDR3 protein is CASSGREQYF. The CDR3, as DNA: TGTGCCAGCAGTGGGCGCGAGCAGTACTTC.

There are many counts of this clonotype. The rearrangement links TRBV29-1 to TRBJ2-6; D might be TRBD1 (6 bases). The CDR3 runs 18 residues. Germline V gives CDR1 SQVTM, CDR2 ANQGSEA. V was clipped by 0 bases and J by 0 bases, with 15 bases between them. The chain's CDR3 is CSVEESNRVASGANVLTF. CDR3 DNA sequence: TGCAGCGTTGAAGAGAGTAACAGGGTGGCCTCTGGGGCCAACGTCCTGACTTTC. Full variable domain (remainder filled in from reference TRBV29-1 and TRBJ2-6): SAVISQKPSRDICQRGTSLTIQCQVDSQVTMMFWYRQQPGQSLTLIATANQGSEATYESGFVIDKFPISRPNLTFSTLTVSNMSPEDSSIYLCSVEESNRVASGANVLTFGAGSRLTVL.

The chain uses TRBV28 and TRBJ2-1; 10 nucleotides agree with TRBD2. The CDR3 runs to 15 residues. Germline V gene data show CDR1 as MDHEN and CDR2 as SYDVKM. The V segment lost 7 bases and the J segment 2 bases; nucleotides outside the gene matches: 5. CDR3 protein: CASTISGGPYNEQFF. CDR3 bases: TGTGCCAGCACCATTAGCGGGGGGCCCTACAATGAGCAGTTCTTC.

This clonotype was recorded at least ten times. The CDR3 nucleotides read TGTGCCAGCAGCCCAAGGGGGAATCAGCCCCAGCATTTT. Encoded protein: CASSPRGNQPQHF. The V call is TRBV7-9, the J call TRBJ1-5; possibly TRBD1 for D (6 bases). V lost 5 bases to trimming and J lost 4 bases, with 9 bases between them. CDR1 SEHNR and CDR2 FQNEAQ come from the germline V gene (reference sequence). This CDR3 contains 13 residues.

This rearrangement joins TRBV6-5 to TRBJ2-2; the match to TRBD2 covers 9 bases. The germline V gene encodes CDR1 MNHEY and CDR2 SVGAGI. V gave up 6 bases and J gave up 5 bases; unmatched junction bases: 10. This CDR3 contains 16 residues. CDR3 residues: CASSKSGTSRTGELFF. The CDR3 DNA sequence: TGTGCCAGCAGCAAGTCCGGGACTAGCAGGACCGGGGAGCTGTTTTTT.

This clonotype was counted only a few times. The V and J genes are TRBV7-9 and TRBJ2-2; no definite D call. Germline V gene sequence: CDR1 SEHNR, CDR2 FQNEAQ (reference sequence). V was trimmed by 5 bases and J by 7 bases, leaving 8 bases between them. CDR3 length: 12 residues. The CDR3 loop is CASSQGSGELFF. The CDR3 region has the DNA TGTGCCAGCAGCCAAGGTAGCGGGGAGCTGTTTTTT.

Many counts were recorded for this clonotype. The chain links TRBV20-1 to TRBJ2-2; 8 bases map to TRBD2. From germline, CDR1 is DFQATT and CDR2 SNEGSKA (reference sequence). The junction had 13 bases not matched to a gene; V was cut back by 3 bases and J by 1 base. This CDR3 is built from 18 residues. CDR3 in DNA: TGCAGTGCTAGTCCTCCCGCTAGCGGGTACCGGAACACCGGGGAGCTGTTTTTT. Translated, it gives CSASPPASGYRNTGELFF.

The J gene is TRBJ2-1, the V gene TRBV19; 9 positions agree with TRBD1. The V gene's germline CDR1 is LNHDA and CDR2 SQIVND (reference sequence). V lost 5 bases to trimming and J lost 7 bases; unmatched junction nucleotides: 9. The CDR3 length is 15 residues. The CDR3 DNA sequence: TGTGCCAGTAGTGTTTACAGGGGGCCTGGGAATGAGCAGTTCTTC. Amino acid sequence: CASSVYRGPGNEQFF.

In this sample, this clonotype turned up many times. The chain links TRBV29-1 to TRBJ2-3; D might be TRBD1 (7 bases). V was trimmed by 6 bases and J by 2 bases, leaving 15 bases between them. The CDR3 length is 14 residues. The germline V gene has CDR1 SQVTM and CDR2 ANQGSEA. CDR3 protein: CSVGRDSITDTQYF. The CDR3 bases are TGCAGCGTCGGGCGGGACAGCATCACAGATACGCAGTATTTT.

This clonotype has a count of ten or more. The rearrangement uses TRBV7-9 and TRBJ2-7; 7 bases are shared with TRBD1. Germline CDR1 SEHNR, CDR2 FQNEAQ (reference sequence). The CDR3 totals 15 residues. V was pared by 6 bases and J by 6 bases, with 14 bases of the junction left unmatched. The CDR3 protein is CASSHTTGSLTEQYF. The DNA of the CDR3 is TGTGCCAGCAGTCATACGACAGGGTCCCTCACCGAGCAGTACTTC. The entire variable domain, with the rest obtained from reference TRBV7-9 and TRBJ2-7, is as follows: DTGVSQNPRHKITKRGQNVTFRCDPISEHNRLYWYRQTLGQGPEFLTYFQNEAQLEKSRLLSDRFSAERPKGSFSTLEIQRTEQGDSAMYLCASSHTTGSLTEQYFGPGTRLTVT.

This clonotype has a handful of counts. This sequence joins TRBV10-3 and TRBJ1-1; D remains ambiguous. From germline, CDR1 is ENHRY and CDR2 SYGVKD. V lost 0 bases, J lost 10 bases, and 9 bases lay in between. There are 12 residues in the CDR3. The CDR3 sequence is CAISESTPGAFF. The CDR3 DNA reads TGTGCCATCAGTGAGTCGACACCGGGAGCTTTCTTT.

This clonotype was recorded at least ten times. The CDR3 loop is CASSHREGGGTEAFF. CDR3 nucleotide sequence: TGTGCCAGCAGCCACAGAGAGGGAGGGGGCACTGAAGCTTTCTTT. V and J are TRBV14 and TRBJ1-1; possibly TRBD1 for D (6 bases). Trimming pared 3 bases from V and 4 bases from J, leaving 15 bases between. The germline CDR1 and CDR2 sequences are SGHDN and FVKESK. The CDR3 is made up of 15 amino acids.

V gene TRBV14 combines with J gene TRBJ2-7; 7 bases map to TRBD1. After removal of 1 base from V and 4 bases from J, the junction contained 10 bases not matched to a gene. The CDR3 totals 16 residues. Germline CDR1 SGHDN, CDR2 FVKESK. CDR3 loop: CASSQVPGQKTYEQYF. CDR3 DNA sequence: TGTGCCAGCAGCCAAGTGCCGGGACAGAAGACTTACGAGCAGTACTTC.